Sequencing of this TCR beta chain was carried out in a study of blood T cell repertoires in COVID-19. Background on the study: COVID-19 samples from acute and convalescent phases originated in the United States, Italy and Spain. T cells, B-cell-depleted T cells, or PBMCs supplied cDNA or gDNA.

Original processing notes: Estimation of nucleated cell counts relied on the amplification of reference gene primers. Profiled with immunoSEQ multiplex PCR; TCRdb holds only in-frame clones, not every one. V, J and clone size were drawn from that table, and D and trimming were deduced from the DNA. This table has approximately 320,000 clones, around 92% appearing once. Followed over time, Seattle patients had been enrolled while infection was active. CDR3 length equals 13 residues. V was cut by 7 bases and J by 6 bases, with 15 bases left in between. CDR1 is LNHDA, CDR2 SQIVND, per germline (reference sequence).

This receptor was identified in a woman in her 30s with COVID-19, enrolled during active disease. Sequenced input: peripheral blood. The V call is TRBV19, the J call TRBJ1-1, with D perhaps TRBD1 (5 bases). The DNA for the CDR3 is TGTGCCAGTACCTCGGGGGGGTACCCTGAAGCTTTCTTT. Encoded protein: CASTSGGYPEAFF.